The rows below give T cell receptor beta chains drawn from one sample of a study of cytomegalovirus exposure and HLA in healthy donors. Generated by immunoSEQ multiplex PCR, the TCRdb table keeps only in-frame clones and is missing some. The data show 40,000 to 55,000 clones, 73% seen once. Sequenced sample: PBMCs. These receptors were taken from a man aged 18 to 30 in good health and CMV-seronegative. CDR3s include the opening cysteine and the closing phenylalanine or tryptophan. Not every row has a clone size; where given, it reads once, few, many or a size class.

TRBJ2-7	TRBV29-1	-	CSVAPGDRGSAYEQYF
TRBJ2-1	TRBV5-4	-	CASSQGPHNEQFF
TRBJ2-5	TRBV6-1	few	CASSGRLAGEETQYF
TRBJ2-1	TRBV4-3	-	CASSQSRATEQFF
TRBJ2-5	TRBV6-5	-	CASSYGQYQETQYF
TRBJ1-6	TRBV30	once	CAWRGTGQNSPLHF
TRBJ2-5	TRBV30	-	CAWSVRLTETQYF
TRBJ2-7	TRBV7-6	once	CASSLVEGPNYEQYF
TRBJ1-3	TRBV2	-	CASSEQQGTAGNTIYF
TRBJ2-7	TRBV11-2	-	CASSPVRQGYYEQYF
TRBJ2-1	TRBV5-1	-	CASSLGQGAYNEQFF
TRBJ2-3	TRBV18	-	CASSPARGTDTQYF
TRBJ2-2	TRBV21-1	few	CASSSGQDTGELFF
TRBJ2-2	TRBV6-5	-	CASSYKEYRQELFF
TRBJ1-2	TRBV18	-	CASSPLRQGVYGYTF
TRBJ2-7	TRBV13	-	CASSFGSSVSYEQYF
TRBJ2-1	TRBV6-5	few	CASSYPTGGNSNEQFF
TRBJ2-1	TRBV7-6	-	CASSSRGGTEQFF
TRBJ1-1	TRBV15	few	CATSSFHSGGVTEAFF
TRBJ1-4	TRBV19	few	CASRQVRNEKLFF
TRBJ1-2	TRBV7-2	-	CASSLRGPGQTDWGYTF
TRBJ2-4	TRBV4-3	-	CASSQVGQQNIQYF
TRBJ2-1	TRBV4-3	-	CASSQETGNEQFF
TRBJ1-1	TRBV6-4	-	CASRAGLNTEAFF
TRBJ2-7	TRBV27	-	CASSHPGQTYEQYF
TRBJ1-1	TRBV10-3	few	CAISEGGQLNTEAFF
TRBJ2-7	TRBV6-5	-	CASSLGTVYGNEQYF
TRBJ2-2	TRBV10-3	-	CAISGIGTVNTGELFF
TRBJ2-3	TRBV30	few	CAWNRLADTQYF
TRBJ2-3	TRBV5-1	few	CASSPSPLAGFTDTQYF
TRBJ1-1	TRBV18	few	CASSPPAGVNTEAFF
TRBJ2-7	TRBV5-1	-	CASSWGTGDYEQYF
TRBJ1-6	TRBV6-5	-	CASSQSGGNSPLHF
TRBJ2-5	TRBV7-8	-	CASRRRFQETQYF
TRBJ1-5	TRBV4-3	-	CASSQDGGGNQPQHF
TRBJ2-1	TRBV9	-	CASSQGNNEQFF
TRBJ2-5	TRBV9	few	CASSAGQGKETQYF
TRBJ1-2	TRBV27	-	CASSLTGESGYTF
TRBJ2-1	TRBV29-1	-	CSVGSGINEQFF
TRBJ1-2	TRBV29-1	-	CSVEVPGGGYTF
TRBJ1-1	TRBV6-5	-	CASSYSLRGRDTEAFF
TRBJ1-1	TRBV30	-	CAWSIGGNTEAFF
TRBJ1-5	TRBV29-1	-	CSAQKGDQPQHF
TRBJ1-1	TRBV29-1	-	CSVEVPGKNTEAFF
TRBJ2-2	TRBV29-1	-	CSVVTMERGTGELFF
TRBJ1-1	TRBV10-3	-	CAIRPGQGVTEAFF
TRBJ2-7	TRBV4-3	-	CASSQDGSGGANFYEQYF
TRBJ2-1	TRBV4-2	-	CASSQDEAGSYNEQFF
TRBJ2-3	TRBV10-3	-	CAISLGLAGTDTQYF
TRBJ2-7	TRBV5-1	-	CASSSSSYEQYF
TRBJ1-1	TRBV27	-	CASSNKGYTEAFF
TRBJ2-2	TRBV7-6	-	CASSLAGAGGSGGELFF
TRBJ2-3	TRBV28	-	CASSLYEMDTQYF
TRBJ2-7	TRBV28	-	CASSFPREGRDEQYF
TRBJ2-3	TRBV6-5	-	CASSYTGSDTQYF
TRBJ2-1	TRBV10-3	-	CAIGTSAQGWQFF